The 19 T cell receptor beta chains below all came from one sample that was sequenced in a study of blood T cells in healthy people across ages. For the second PCR, which ran for about 7 to 11 cycles, a sample-barcoded 5' primer and a J-beta primer mix were used. From the 5' RACE reads, TCRdb called clonotypes with MiXCR, one entry per CDR3 protein. The sample has more than 650,000 distinct CDR3 sequences; around a quarter are singletons. These data also formed part of another study, on T cells of mothers and their children.

Sequencing input: blood. Every receptor here comes from a boy between 5 and 17 years old in good health.

This clonotype appeared a few times. The chain carries TRBV4-1 and TRBJ2-7, with TRBD2 as a possible D gene (7 bases). Trimming stripped 1 base from V and 3 bases from J, with 16 bases between. The CDR3 spans 16 residues. CDR1 MGHRA and CDR2 YSYEKL come from the germline V gene. The CDR3 DNA sequence: TGCGCCAGCAGCCAAGTCGACGGGGGGCTCGTCTACGAGCAGTACTTC. Its translation is CASSQVDGGLVYEQYF.

This clonotype was seen a handful of times. DNA for the CDR3: TGTGCCAGCAGTATAAGTGGGAACAATGAGCAGTTCTTC. This translates into CASSISGNNEQFF. The genes are TRBV27 and TRBJ2-1; D gene unclear. The germline V gene has CDR1 MNHEY and CDR2 SMNVEV (reference sequence). The ends were cut back, 5 bases at V and 5 bases at J, with 10 bases in the middle. This CDR3 has 13 amino acids.

This clonotype has a handful of counts. J is TRBJ1-1 and V is TRBV12-3 or TRBV12-4; possible D gene TRBD1, 6 bases. V lost 5 bases, J lost 9 bases, and 10 bases lay in between. The CDR3 length is 11 residues. CDR3 DNA sequence: TGTGCCAGCAGTCTTGGACAGAAAGCTTTCTTT. Protein product: CASSLGQKAFF.

The chain uses TRBV6-1 and TRBJ2-7; tentatively, D is TRBD1 (6 bases). Germline V gene sequence: CDR1 MNHNS, CDR2 SASEGT. This CDR3 contains 13 residues. Trimming removed 4 bases at V and 7 bases at J, with 14 bases between. CDR3 sequence: CASSGTGTGEQYF. In nucleotides, the CDR3 is TGTGCCAGCAGTGGAACAGGGACGGGGGAGCAGTACTTC.

This clonotype showed up just a few times. J is TRBJ1-6 and V is TRBV10-3; D gene ambiguous. The CDR3 has 16 amino acids. Germline V gene sequence: CDR1 ENHRY, CDR2 SYGVKD. The V end was cut by 3 bases, the J end by 0 bases, with 9 bases between. CDR3 in DNA: TGTGCCATCAGTGAAAGAGAGAGCTCCTATAATTCACCCCTCCACTTT. Amino acids: CAISERESSYNSPLHF.

The chain is built from TRBV9 and TRBJ1-2; D remains ambiguous. From germline, CDR1 is SGDLS and CDR2 YYNGEE. Trimming left V 0 bases short and J 4 bases short, with 10 bases between. The CDR3 runs to 14 residues. The CDR3 sequence: CASSVEHSGYGYTF. The CDR3 DNA reads as TGTGCCAGCAGCGTAGAGCATTCCGGCTATGGCTACACCTTC.

This clonotype has a handful of counts. The V gene is TRBV29-1, the J gene TRBJ1-3; D unclear. CDR1 is SQVTM and CDR2 is ANQGSEA in the germline V gene. The CDR3 has 14 residues. V was trimmed by 6 bases and J by 0 bases, leaving 12 bases between them. This CDR3 is CSVVRATSGNTIYF. Written as DNA, the CDR3 is TGCAGCGTGGTAAGGGCCACCTCTGGAAACACCATATATTTT.

CDR3 amino acids: CASSVWGDYGYTF. Here the CDR3 DNA reads TGTGCCAGCAGCGTTTGGGGAGACTATGGCTACACCTTC. The chain employs TRBV9 and TRBJ1-2; no clear D gene. Trimming removed 2 bases from V and 3 bases from J, with 8 bases in between. The CDR3 length is 13 residues. CDR1 is SGDLS and CDR2 is YYNGEE in the germline V gene.

This clonotype was detected ten times or more. This chain connects TRBV5-6 to TRBJ1-4, with D maybe TRBD1 (5 bases). Germline V gives CDR1 SGHDT, CDR2 YYEEEE. The CDR3 has 13 residues. V was pared by 3 bases and J by 8 bases, with 11 bases between. Here the CDR3 DNA reads TGTGCCAGCAGCTCCGCGAGGGGCGAAAAACTGTTTTTT. Its protein is CASSSARGEKLFF.

This chain links TRBV27 with TRBJ1-4; D is ambiguous. Trimming took 7 bases from V and 0 from J, leaving 15 bases between them. Germline CDR1 MNHEY, CDR2 SMNVEV (reference sequence). CDR3 length equals 16 residues. CDR3 sequence reads: CASTPAVRATNEKLFF. The DNA of the CDR3 is TGTGCCAGCACCCCGGCTGTTAGAGCAACTAATGAAAAACTGTTTTTT.

The chain is built from TRBV4-2 and TRBJ2-5; TRBD2 is a possible D gene (7 bases). This CDR3 region has 16 residues. Germline V gene lookup returns CDR1 LGHNA and CDR2 YNFKEQ. V lost 1 base and J lost 4, with 16 bases in between. The CDR3 here is CASSQAMMGGPETQYF. CDR3 nucleotide sequence: TGTGCCAGCAGCCAAGCTATGATGGGGGGGCCAGAGACCCAGTACTTC.

The rearrangement joins TRBV6-5 to TRBJ1-1; weak D call: TRBD1 (5 bases). Trimming stripped 6 bases from V and 11 bases from J, with 19 bases between. CDR1 is MNHEY and CDR2 is SVGAGI in the germline V gene. This CDR3 comprises 13 residues. CDR3 DNA: TGTGCCAGCAGCCGGGGGGGAGGCGCGCGGGCTTTCTTT. Amino acids: CASSRGGGARAFF.

This clonotype was observed a handful of times. This sequence joins TRBV2 and TRBJ1-4, with no clear D. CDR3 length: 12 amino acids. Trimming cost V 3 bases and J 6 bases, with 5 bases left between them. Germline values: CDR1 SNHLY, CDR2 FYNNEI. CDR3 DNA sequence: TGTGCCAGCAGTGATTTAGATGAAAAACTGTTTTTT. As protein: CASSDLDEKLFF.

Turning to this clonotype: Here the CDR3 omits its conserved ending phenylalanine or tryptophan, so a read error is the likely source. The chain combines TRBV7-3 with TRBJ2-5; the match to TRBD2 covers 7 bases. The CDR3 has 15 amino acids. Germline CDR1 is SGHTA and CDR2 is FQGTGA. With 5 bases clipped from V and 3 bases from J, the junction kept 9 bases outside the gene matches. CDR3 amino acids: CASSPSGLDKETQYS. The CDR3 DNA reads TGTGCCAGCAGCCCAAGTGGACTAGATAAAGAGACCCAGTACTCC.

V usage is TRBV6-5 and J usage is TRBJ2-2, with 14 bases lining up with TRBD2. CDR1 and CDR2 from the germline V gene are MNHEY and SVGAGI. Trimming removed 4 bases from V and 0 bases from J; junction bases left unmatched: 7. The CDR3 contains 19 residues. The CDR3 is CASSSVGLAGGANTGELFF. The CDR3 bases are TGTGCCAGCAGTTCCGTCGGACTAGCGGGGGGCGCGAACACCGGGGAGCTGTTTTTT.

This clonotype has ten or more counts. The chain employs TRBV6-5 and TRBJ1-1; D is ambiguous. CDR3 length: 12 residues. Germline lookup yields CDR1 MNHEY and CDR2 SVGAGI. V lost 5 bases and J 1 base, leaving 5 bases between the germline ends. In nucleotides, the CDR3 is TGTGCCAGCAGTCGGGGGAACACTGAAGCTTTCTTT. Amino acid sequence: CASSRGNTEAFF.

This clonotype was seen a few times. The chain has TRBV6-5 and TRBJ2-7; 10 nucleotides match TRBD1. CDR3 length: 15 amino acids. Per germline, CDR1 MNHEY and CDR2 SVGAGI. V trimming: 3 bases; J trimming: 1 base; junction bases outside the gene matches: 3. The CDR3 region has the DNA TGTGCCAGCAGTTATGGGACAGGGGTGTCCTACGAGCAGTACTTC. Translating gives CASSYGTGVSYEQYF.

This chain uses TRBV12-3 or TRBV12-4 with TRBJ1-6; no firm D call. The V gene lost 3 bases and the J gene lost 10 bases, with 13 bases spanning the gap. The CDR3 has 14 residues. The DNA of the CDR3 is TGTGCCAGCAGTTTTGGGTACGAAGGATCACCCCTCCACTTT. The encoded protein is CASSFGYEGSPLHF.

This clonotype was observed a few times. The rearrangement joins TRBV5-6 to TRBJ2-7; no clear D. Trimming removed 2 bases from V and 0 bases from J, with 12 bases in between. Germline CDR1 SGHDT, CDR2 YYEEEE. The CDR3 covers 15 residues. CDR3 DNA sequence: TGTGCCAGCAGCTTAGGTCCAACTACCTCCTACGAGCAGTACTTC. Translating gives CASSLGPTTSYEQYF. Filled out from reference TRBV5-6 and TRBJ2-7, the complete variable domain reads DAGVTQSPTHLIKTRGQQVTLRCSPKSGHDTVSWYQQALGQGPQFIFQYYEEEERQRGNFPDRFSGHQFPNYSSELNVNALLLGDSALYLCASSLGPTTSYEQYFGPGTRLTVT.